The 20 T cell receptor beta chains below come from one sample, sequenced in a study of T cell repertoires in cytomegalovirus infection. These receptors' antigens are unknown. Using its own MiXCR run on the reads, TCRdb lists one record per CDR3 protein. The table shows a few hundred thousand distinct CDR3 sequences, with about 35% occurring only once. The sequences come from cultured PBMCs, collected from culture after CMV antigen stimulation. These receptors were taken from a human donor in good health (CMV status not recorded). Some clones in this sample may be carry-over from other donors' samples.

The rearrangement uses TRBV6-2 or TRBV6-3 and TRBJ2-7, with TRBD2 matching over 7 bases. Germline V gene data show CDR1 as MNHEY and CDR2 as SVGEGT. The CDR3 is made up of 13 amino acids. V trimming: 11 bases; J trimming: 5 bases; junction bases outside the gene matches: 12. CDR3: CAGRRAGAHEQYV. The CDR3 region has the DNA TGTGCCGGGAGAAGGGCGGGAGCGCACGAGCAGTACGTC.

The chain uses TRBV6-5 and TRBJ1-1; 9 bases are a match to TRBD1. CDR1 is MNHEY and CDR2 is SVGAGI in the germline V gene. V was pared by 7 bases and J by 1 base, with 16 bases of the junction left unmatched. There are 18 residues in the CDR3. CDR3 residues: CASIFTKGTGWRNTEAFF. The CDR3, as DNA: TGTGCCAGCATCTTTACGAAGGGGACAGGGTGGAGGAACACTGAAGCTTTCTTT.

The chain joins TRBV6-6 to TRBJ1-1; 7 nucleotides agree with TRBD1. Germline CDR1 and CDR2: MNHNY and SVGAGI (reference sequence). The V gene end was trimmed by 5 bases and the J gene end by 11 bases; junction bases not matched to a gene: 17. The CDR3 is 15 residues long. The CDR3 sequence is CASSRRTGIRVAAFF. The CDR3 nucleotides are TGTGCCAGCAGTCGGAGGACAGGAATAAGAGTGGCGGCTTTCTTT.

A few counts support this clonotype. The chain couples TRBV4-1 to TRBJ2-3, with 10 bases matching TRBD2. There are 17 residues in the CDR3. Germline V gene sequence: CDR1 MGHRA, CDR2 YSYEKL. V lost 4 bases to trimming and J lost 0 bases; unmatched junction nucleotides: 7. In DNA form, the CDR3 reads TGCGCCAGCAGCCGCCGACTAGCGGGTTCTAGCACAGATACGCAGTATTTT. It specifies CASSRRLAGSSTDTQYF.

The chain is built from TRBV2 and TRBJ2-3, with TRBD1 matching over 9 bases. The CDR3 length is 17 residues. After removal of 4 bases from V and 3 bases from J, the junction contained 11 bases not matched to a gene. Germline-derived CDR1 and CDR2 are SNHLY and FYNNEI. For the CDR3, the DNA is TGTGCCAGCAGTGGGGGACAGGGAAGACCAGGGACAGATACGCAGTATTTT. Residues: CASSGGQGRPGTDTQYF.

The chain links TRBV9 to TRBJ2-2; 7 bases line up with TRBD1. Germline CDR1 reads SGDLS; CDR2 reads YYNGEE. The CDR3 totals 17 residues. V lost 3 bases, J lost 0 bases, and 8 bases stayed unmatched. CDR3 sequence: CASSAGQAFANTGELFF. In DNA form, the CDR3 reads TGTGCCAGCAGCGCCGGACAGGCCTTCGCGAACACCGGGGAGCTGTTTTTT. The full variable domain, rest sourced from reference TRBV9 and TRBJ2-2, is DSGVTQTPKHLITATGQRVTLRCSPRSGDLSVYWYQQSLDQGLQFLIQYYNGEERAKGNILERFSAQQFPDLHSELNLSSLELGDSALYFCASSAGQAFANTGELFFGEGSRLTVL.

The table lists this clonotype with a few counts. V usage is TRBV19 and J usage is TRBJ2-1; either TRBD1 or TRBD2 may fit D (5 bases each). V dropped 0 bases and J dropped 8 bases, with 23 bases sitting between them. CDR3 length: 18 residues. Germline values: CDR1 LNHDA, CDR2 SQIVND (reference sequence). The CDR3 is CASSIDPIGTTLLHEQFF. CDR3 DNA: TGTGCCAGTAGTATAGACCCTATCGGGACGACTCTCCTACATGAGCAGTTCTTC.

Many counts were recorded for this clonotype. This chain uses TRBV12-3 or TRBV12-4 with TRBJ2-3; TRBD1 is a possible D gene (6 bases). V lost 3 bases, J lost 7 bases, and 11 bases lay in between. The CDR3 loop spans 13 amino acids. The CDR3 reads CASSFGDIHTQYF. CDR3 in DNA: TGTGCCAGCAGTTTCGGGGACATCCATACGCAGTATTTT.

The V call is TRBV10-3, the J call TRBJ2-1, with 11 positions matching TRBD2. J lost 6 bases, V lost 0 bases, and 4 bases had no gene match. CDR3 length: 16 residues. CDR1 ENHRY and CDR2 SYGVKD come from the germline V gene. The CDR3 reads CAISESRGTSGNEQFF. The DNA for the CDR3 is TGTGCCATCAGTGAGTCTCGGGGGACTAGCGGCAATGAGCAGTTCTTC.

This chain links TRBV19 with TRBJ1-2; D is perhaps TRBD1 (6 bases). The CDR3 has 14 residues. CDR1 and CDR2 (germline): LNHDA, SQIVND (reference sequence). Trimming removed 4 bases from V and 5 bases from J, with 14 bases in between. DNA for the CDR3: TGTGCCAGTAGTACGAGGACAGAAGCTTATGGCTACACCTTC. As protein: CASSTRTEAYGYTF.

This chain uses TRBV20-1 with TRBJ2-3; the D is unclear. This CDR3 has 12 amino acids. Germline V gene data show CDR1 as DFQATT and CDR2 as SNEGSKA (reference sequence). V lost 5 bases to trimming and J lost 4 bases, with 10 bases between them. The chain's CDR3 is CSAGLSPDTQYF. The CDR3 coding sequence is TGCAGTGCTGGCTTATCCCCAGATACGCAGTATTTT.

In this sample, this clonotype turned up a few times. The V call is TRBV29-1, the J call TRBJ2-7, with 7 nucleotides matching TRBD2. Trimming took 2 bases from V and 2 from J; bases not matched to a gene: 12. The CDR3 extends over 16 amino acids. CDR1 and CDR2 from the germline V gene are SQVTM and ANQGSEA. As DNA, the CDR3 is TGCAGCGTTGAATTGTGGGGGGACTACCCGACCTACGAGCAGTACTTC. Its protein is CSVELWGDYPTYEQYF.

This clonotype was detected ten times or more. The chain uses TRBV7-8 and TRBJ2-3; 13 positions agree with TRBD2. The germline gives CDR1 SGHVS, CDR2 FQNEAQ. The length of the CDR3 is 18 residues. V was clipped by 4 bases and J by 2 bases; unmatched bases: 9. CDR3 sequence (DNA): TGTGCCAGCAGCTGGTGGCCGGGACTAGCGGGGAACACAGATACGCAGTATTTT. Protein sequence: CASSWWPGLAGNTDTQYF.

This clonotype was picked up many times. The chain has TRBV14 and TRBJ2-5; 12 nucleotides line up with TRBD2. Trimming at V came to 4 bases and at J to 1 base, leaving 10 bases not matched to a gene. The CDR3 is made up of 18 amino acids. Looked up from germline, CDR1 is SGHDN and CDR2 is FVKESK. The CDR3 region is CASSPWETSGSSQETQYF. CDR3 nucleotide sequence: TGTGCCAGCAGCCCCTGGGAGACTAGCGGGAGCTCCCAAGAGACCCAGTACTTC. The variable domain in full, completed from reference TRBV14 and TRBJ2-5, reads EAGVTQFPSHSVIEKGQTVTLRCDPISGHDNLYWYRRVMGKEIKFLLHFVKESKQDESGMPNNRFLAERTGGTYSTLKVQPAELEDSGVYFCASSPWETSGSSQETQYFGPGTRLLVL.

This chain uses TRBV20-1 with TRBJ1-2; D remains unclear. Trimming shortened V by 1 base and J by 4 bases, and 10 bases separated the two germline ends. The CDR3 covers 13 residues. Germline CDR1 and CDR2: DFQATT and SNEGSKA (reference sequence). CDR3 nucleotides: TGCAGTGCTAGAGCTATGGTAGTCTATGGCTACACCTTC. It translates to CSARAMVVYGYTF.

The chain uses TRBV28 and TRBJ2-3, with TRBD2 matching over 8 bases. CDR3 size: 14 residues. V lost 4 bases, J lost 5 bases, and 5 bases stayed unmatched. Germline V CDR1 and CDR2: MDHEN, SYDVKM. The CDR3 nucleotides read TGTGCCAGCAGTTATAGCGGGACCCAAGATACGCAGTATTTT. As protein: CASSYSGTQDTQYF.

V usage is TRBV15 and J usage is TRBJ2-1; D is uncertain. The V end lost 4 bases, the J end lost 7 bases, and 14 bases lay between the germline ends. Germline V gives CDR1 LNHNV, CDR2 YYDKDF (reference sequence). This CDR3 spans 14 amino acids. Here the CDR3 DNA reads TGTGCCACCAGCAAAAGGACGTTCAGGAATGAGCAGTTCTTC. Its protein is CATSKRTFRNEQFF.

The V and J genes are TRBV5-1 and TRBJ2-3, with no clear D. Germline CDR1 SGHRS, CDR2 YFSETQ. This CDR3 has 14 amino acids. Deletions cut 4 bases from V and 2 bases from J, with 11 bases between. DNA for the CDR3: TGCGCCAGCAGCGCAACAGATTTCACAGATACGCAGTATTTT. Translated: CASSATDFTDTQYF.

By share of the sample, this clonotype is medium-sized. V is TRBV12-3 or TRBV12-4 and J is TRBJ1-1; perhaps TRBD1 as D (5 bases). The CDR3 totals 17 residues. The V gene lost 7 bases and the J gene lost 0 bases, with 21 bases spanning the gap. CDR3 loop: CASTLTWGGFMNTEAFF. For the CDR3, the DNA is TGTGCCAGCACCCTCACCTGGGGGGGGTTCATGAACACTGAAGCTTTCTTT.

V gene TRBV7-6 combines with J gene TRBJ2-1; either TRBD1 or TRBD2 may fit D (5 bases each). Deletions cut 6 bases from V and 0 bases from J, with 15 bases between. Germline V lookup: CDR1 SGHVS, CDR2 FNYEAQ. This CDR3 comprises 16 residues. DNA of the CDR3: TGTGCCAGCAGACGGGACGGCCCCAGCTCCTACAATGAGCAGTTCTTC. Protein product: CASRRDGPSSYNEQFF.